A selection of T cell receptor beta chains follows, all from one sample in a study of T cell responses to AZD1222 COVID-19 vaccine. The table came from immunoSEQ multiplex PCR; TCRdb's copy has only in-frame clones and leaves some out. The sample has 250,000 to 300,000 clones; 94% are singletons. The sequenced sample was peripheral blood, obtained 28 days after the second AZD1222 dose. The receptors were gathered from an adult who received the AZD1222 COVID-19 vaccine. CDR3s include the opening cysteine and the closing phenylalanine or tryptophan. D genes are given only for firm matches. Size values are once, few and many counts, or a class for expanded clones, and some rows have none.

CASSPLSPAGPVAGPLHF | TGTGCCAGCAGTCCCCTTTCTCCGGCAGGCCCGGTCGCGGGACCCCTCCACTTT | 18 | TRBV6-6 | - | - | TRBJ1-6
CATETGQGGSEQYF | TGTGCCACAGAAACGGGACAGGGGGGTTCCGAGCAGTACTTC | 14 | TRBV7-9 | - | TRBD1 | TRBJ2-7
CASRVTSSYEQYF | TGTGCTTCAAGGGTAACTTCCTCCTACGAGCAGTACTTC | 13 | TRBV2 | - | - | TRBJ2-7
CASSPQGGTDTQYF | TGTGCCAGTTCGCCTCAGGGTGGCACAGATACGCAGTATTTT | 14 | TRBV19 | - | - | TRBJ2-3
CASSALYEQYF | TGTGCCAGCAGTGCACTCTACGAGCAGTACTTC | 11 | TRBV2 | - | - | TRBJ2-7
CASSLRPPTSVYNEQFF | TGCGCCAGCAGCCTCCGCCCCCCGACTAGCGTCTACAATGAGCAGTTCTTC | 17 | TRBV5-1 | - | TRBD2 | TRBJ2-1
CASSPHDGLITGELFF | TGTGCCAGCAGCCCCCACGACGGATTAATCACCGGGGAGCTGTTTTTT | 16 | TRBV9 | once | - | TRBJ2-2
CASSGQGRYEQYF | TGTGCCAGCAGTGGACAGGGGAGGTACGAGCAGTACTTC | 13 | TRBV2 | - | TRBD1 | TRBJ2-7
CASSPQGGGYTEAFF | TGTGCCAGCAGCCCCCAAGGGGGGGGGTACACTGAAGCTTTCTTT | 15 | TRBV7-9 | - | - | TRBJ1-1
CASSTRTGGRVTEAFF | TGTGCCAGTAGTACAAGGACAGGGGGCAGGGTCACTGAAGCTTTCTTT | 16 | TRBV19 | - | TRBD1 | TRBJ1-1
CASSLVGPHTGELFF | TGTGCCAGCAGCTTAGTTGGGCCTCACACCGGGGAGCTGTTTTTT | 15 | TRBV7-9 | - | - | TRBJ2-2
CASSEEVGSGGMETQYF | TGTGCCAGCAGTGAGGAAGTTGGTAGCGGGGGGATGGAGACCCAGTACTTC | 17 | TRBV2 | - | TRBD2 | TRBJ2-5